These 8 T cell receptor beta chains share one sample of origin, sequenced in a study of shared clonotypes between healthy human individuals. As defined, naive CD8 cells were CD45RO-negative and positively selected for CCR7, with terminally differentiated effector memory CD45RA+ cells excluded. The method was immunoSEQ multiplex PCR; TCRdb's version includes in-frame clones alone and lacks a portion of them. Here the sample spans roughly 2 million clones, about 95% being singletons. The sequenced material came from naive CD8+ T cells sorted from blood. Receptors were obtained from a man aged 18 to 29 in good health.

For this clone: The sample carries other DNA sequences with the same CDR3. As DNA, the CDR3 is TGCGCCAGCAGCCAAGAAACGGGACTAGCGTACGAGCAGTACTTC. Translation: CASSQETGLAYEQYF. The gene calls are TRBV4-1 and TRBJ2-7, with 10 bases fitting TRBD2. Trimming removed 0 bases from V and 4 bases from J; junction bases left unmatched: 3. The V gene's germline CDR1 is MGHRA and CDR2 YSYEKL. This CDR3 has 15 amino acids.

The rearrangement joins TRBV27 to TRBJ2-4, with TRBD1 matching 7 bases. CDR1 and CDR2 (germline): MNHEY, SMNVEV (reference sequence). The CDR3 contains 14 residues. J was trimmed by 6 bases and V by 4 bases; bases with no gene match: 6. CDR3 bases: TGTGCCAGCAGTTATCAGGGACAGACAAACATTCAGTACTTC. Protein product: CASSYQGQTNIQYF.

The chain links TRBV27 to TRBJ1-6, with TRBD1 matching over 8 bases. The germline V gene encodes CDR1 MNHEY and CDR2 SMNVEV (reference sequence). Losses at the gene ends were 6 bases for V and 5 bases for J; bases not matched to a gene: 3. The CDR3 is 14 amino acids. Here the CDR3 DNA reads TGTGCCAGCAGATCGACAGGGGATAATTCACCCCTCCACTTT. Protein sequence: CASRSTGDNSPLHF.

The V and J genes are TRBV7-9 and TRBJ2-7, with 11 bases fitting TRBD1. CDR1 and CDR2 from the germline V gene are SEHNR and FQNEAQ (reference sequence). J lost 6 bases, V lost 5 bases, and 12 bases had no gene match. The CDR3 extends over 16 amino acids. The CDR3 nucleotides read TGTGCCAGCAGCATACTGGGACAGGGGGTGGGAGGCGAGCAGTACTTC. Translating it yields CASSILGQGVGGEQYF.

J is TRBJ2-1 and V is TRBV30; TRBD2 is a possible D gene (7 bases). The CDR3 length is 13 residues. V lost 0 bases, J lost 8 bases, and 11 bases lay in between. Looked up from germline, CDR1 is GTSNPN and CDR2 is SVGIG (reference sequence). The CDR3 region is CAWSVQGGHEQFF. The CDR3 DNA reads TGTGCCTGGAGTGTACAGGGAGGGCATGAGCAGTTCTTC.

Concerning this clone: Other nucleotide sequences in the sample specify the same CDR3. The CDR3 DNA reads as TGTGCCAGCAGTGAAGCGGGGGGAGTTAATGAAAAACTGTTTTTT. Protein: CASSEAGGVNEKLFF. V is TRBV2 and J is TRBJ1-4; D may be TRBD1 (5 bases). The CDR3 loop spans 15 amino acids. Germline V CDR1 and CDR2: SNHLY, FYNNEI. V was clipped by 0 bases and J by 4 bases, with 9 bases between them.

In DNA, the CDR3 is TGTGCCAGCAGCTTGAGCCAGTCTGTCACAGATACGCAGTATTTT. Translated: CASSLSQSVTDTQYF. The chain recombines TRBV5-4 with TRBJ2-3, with unresolved D. CDR3 length equals 15 residues. Germline CDR1 is SGHNT and CDR2 is YYREEE (reference sequence). Trimming cost V 1 base and J 2 bases, with 11 bases left between them.

The chain links TRBV27 to TRBJ2-1; D is uncertain. CDR3 length: 13 residues. From germline, CDR1 is MNHEY and CDR2 SMNVEV (reference sequence). Trimming stripped 2 bases from V and 5 bases from J, with 7 bases between. CDR3 nucleotide sequence: TGTGCCAGCAGTTTACAACACAACAATGAGCAGTTCTTC. Its translation is CASSLQHNNEQFF.